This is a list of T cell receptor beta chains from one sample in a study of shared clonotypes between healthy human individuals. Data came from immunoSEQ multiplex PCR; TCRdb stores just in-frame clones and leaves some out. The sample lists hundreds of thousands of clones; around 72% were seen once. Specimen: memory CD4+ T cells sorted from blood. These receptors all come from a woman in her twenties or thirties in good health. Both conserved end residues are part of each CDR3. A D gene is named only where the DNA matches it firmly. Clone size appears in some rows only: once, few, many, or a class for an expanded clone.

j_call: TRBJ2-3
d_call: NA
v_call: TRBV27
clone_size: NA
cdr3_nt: TGTGCCAGCACCGAAAGCTTCACAGATACGCAGTATTTT
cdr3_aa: CASTESFTDTQYF

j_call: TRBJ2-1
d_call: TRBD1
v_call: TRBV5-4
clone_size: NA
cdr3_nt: TGTGCCAGCAGCTTTGGGGGACAGGGTAAGCAGTTCTTC
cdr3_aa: CASSFGGQGKQFF

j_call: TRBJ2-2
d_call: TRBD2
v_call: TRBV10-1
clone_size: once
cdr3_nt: TGCGCCAGCAGGAGTAGCGGGAACGCCGGGGAGCTGTTTTTT
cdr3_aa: CASRSSGNAGELFF

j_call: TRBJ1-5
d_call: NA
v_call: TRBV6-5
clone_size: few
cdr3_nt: TGTGCCAGCAGTTACTCTAGCAATCAGCCCCAGCATTTT
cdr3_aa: CASSYSSNQPQHF

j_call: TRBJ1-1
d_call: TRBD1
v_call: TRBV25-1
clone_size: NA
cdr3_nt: TGTGCCAGCAGATTCATGACAGGGATGAACACTGAAGCTTTCTTT
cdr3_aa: CASRFMTGMNTEAFF

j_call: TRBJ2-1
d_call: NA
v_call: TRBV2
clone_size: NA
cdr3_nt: TGTGCCAGCAAGGGTTGGCAGAACGCCAATGAGCAGTTCTTC
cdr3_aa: CASKGWQNANEQFF

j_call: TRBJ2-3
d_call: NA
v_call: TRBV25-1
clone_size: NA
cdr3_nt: TGTGCCAGCAGTCCGTATGATACGCAGTATTTT
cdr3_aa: CASSPYDTQYF

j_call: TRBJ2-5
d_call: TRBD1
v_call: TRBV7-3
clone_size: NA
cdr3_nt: TGTGCCAGCACGAAGGGACAGGCGAAAGGGGAGACCCAGTACTTC
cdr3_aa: CASTKGQAKGETQYF

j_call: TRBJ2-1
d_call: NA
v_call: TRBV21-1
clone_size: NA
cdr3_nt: TGTGCCAGCAGCAAGGGGCGGGAGTGGTGGAATGAGCAGTTCTTC
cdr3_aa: CASSKGREWWNEQFF

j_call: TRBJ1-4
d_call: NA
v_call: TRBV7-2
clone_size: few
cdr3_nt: TGTGCCAGCAGCCTAGGACGGGGGTTCGAAAAACTGTTTTTT
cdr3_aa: CASSLGRGFEKLFF

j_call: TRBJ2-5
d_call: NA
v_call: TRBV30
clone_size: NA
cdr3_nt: TGTGCCTGGATGGCCGCGGGAGAGACCCAGTACTTC
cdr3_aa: CAWMAAGETQYF

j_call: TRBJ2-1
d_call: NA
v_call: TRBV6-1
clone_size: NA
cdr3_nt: TGTGCCAGCAGTGCGGCCAATTGGGATGAGCAGTTCTTC
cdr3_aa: CASSAANWDEQFF

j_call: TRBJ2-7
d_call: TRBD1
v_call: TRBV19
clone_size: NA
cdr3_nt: TGTGCCAGTAGTAGATACACCCGGGACAGGGGTTACGAGCAGTACTTC
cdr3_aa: CASSRYTRDRGYEQYF

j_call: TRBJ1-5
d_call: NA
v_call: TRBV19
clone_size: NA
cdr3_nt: TGTGCCAGTAGTCAAATAGTTGGGCAAGGGAGGGTTCTACTTGGGGATCAGCCCCAGCATTTT
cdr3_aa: CASSQIVGQGRVLLGDQPQHF

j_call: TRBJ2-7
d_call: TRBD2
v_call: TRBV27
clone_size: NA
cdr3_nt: TGTGCCAGCAAACTCCGGGGGGCTAGCGGGATCGACGAGCAGTACTTC
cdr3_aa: CASKLRGASGIDEQYF

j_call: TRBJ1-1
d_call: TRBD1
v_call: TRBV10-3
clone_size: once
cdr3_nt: TGTGCCATCAGTGGCACCGGGACAGGGGTTAACACTGAAGCTTTCTTT
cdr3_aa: CAISGTGTGVNTEAFF

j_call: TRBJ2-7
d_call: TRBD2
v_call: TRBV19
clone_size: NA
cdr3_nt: TGTGCCAGTCGGAGTAGCGGGAGGGCCCAATACGAGCAGTACTTC
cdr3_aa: CASRSSGRAQYEQYF

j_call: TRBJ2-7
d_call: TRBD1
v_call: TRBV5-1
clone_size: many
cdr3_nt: TGCGCCAGCAGCTTGGACAGGGGCTGGCAGTACTTC
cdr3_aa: CASSLDRGWQYF

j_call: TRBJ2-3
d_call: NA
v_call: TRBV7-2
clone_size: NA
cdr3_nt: TGTGCCAGCAGCCCGTTTAACGTCCTCACAGATACGCAGTATTTT
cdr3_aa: CASSPFNVLTDTQYF

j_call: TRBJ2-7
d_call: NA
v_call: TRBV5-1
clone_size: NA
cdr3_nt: TGCGCCAGCAGCTGGGGAACAGGAACTGGCGAGCAGTACTTC
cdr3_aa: CASSWGTGTGEQYF

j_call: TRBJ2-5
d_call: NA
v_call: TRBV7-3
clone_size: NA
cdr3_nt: TGTGCCAGCAGCTTAGCTGGCAGTAAAGAGACCCAGTACTTC
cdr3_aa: CASSLAGSKETQYF

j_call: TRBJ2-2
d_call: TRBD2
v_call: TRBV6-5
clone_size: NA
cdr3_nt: TGTGCCAGCAGTAGTGGACTAGCAAACACCGGGGAGCTGTTTTTT
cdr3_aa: CASSSGLANTGELFF

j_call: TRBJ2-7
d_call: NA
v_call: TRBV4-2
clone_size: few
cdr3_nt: TGTGCCAGCAGCCAAGATGATCTAGTCAACGAGCAGTACTTC
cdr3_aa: CASSQDDLVNEQYF

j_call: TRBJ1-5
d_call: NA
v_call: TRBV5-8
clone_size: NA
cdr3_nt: TGTGCCAGCAGCCTGACCGGGACGGGCAATCAGCCCCAGCATTTT
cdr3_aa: CASSLTGTGNQPQHF

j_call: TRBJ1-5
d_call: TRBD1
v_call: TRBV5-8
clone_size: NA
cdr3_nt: TGTGCCAGCAGCGCTCCGGGACAGGGAAACAATCAGCCCCAGCATTTT
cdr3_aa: CASSAPGQGNNQPQHF

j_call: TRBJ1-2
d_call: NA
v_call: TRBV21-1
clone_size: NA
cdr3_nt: TGTGCCAGCAGCACGCCGGGCCCAGGGGAGTATGGCTACACCTTC
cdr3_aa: CASSTPGPGEYGYTF

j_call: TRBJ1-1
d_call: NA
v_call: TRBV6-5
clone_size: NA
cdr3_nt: TGTGCCAGCAGTTATCGAGTAACTAATGAAGCTTTCTTT
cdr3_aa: CASSYRVTNEAFF